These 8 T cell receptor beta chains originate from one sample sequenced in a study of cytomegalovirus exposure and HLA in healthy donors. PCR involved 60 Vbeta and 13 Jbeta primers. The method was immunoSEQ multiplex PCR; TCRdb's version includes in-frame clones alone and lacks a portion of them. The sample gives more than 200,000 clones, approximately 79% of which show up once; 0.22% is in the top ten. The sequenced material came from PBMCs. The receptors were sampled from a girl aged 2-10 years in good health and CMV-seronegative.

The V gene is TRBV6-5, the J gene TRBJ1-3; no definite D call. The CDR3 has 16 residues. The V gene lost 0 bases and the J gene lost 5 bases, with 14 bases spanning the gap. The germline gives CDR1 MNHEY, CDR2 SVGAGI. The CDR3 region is CASSYSRPLQRNTIYF. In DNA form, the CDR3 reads TGTGCCAGCAGTTACTCGAGGCCGCTCCAAAGAAACACCATATATTTT.

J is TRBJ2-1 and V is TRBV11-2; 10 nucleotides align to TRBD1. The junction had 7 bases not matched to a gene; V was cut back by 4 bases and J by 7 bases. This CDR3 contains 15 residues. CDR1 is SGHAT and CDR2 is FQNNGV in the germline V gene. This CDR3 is CASSSTGGDRNEQFF. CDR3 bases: TGTGCCAGCAGCTCGACAGGGGGCGATAGGAATGAGCAGTTCTTC.

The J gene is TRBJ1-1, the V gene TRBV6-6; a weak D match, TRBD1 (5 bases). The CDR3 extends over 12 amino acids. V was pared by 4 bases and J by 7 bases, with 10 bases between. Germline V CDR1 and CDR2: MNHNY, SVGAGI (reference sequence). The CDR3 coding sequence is TGTGCCAGCAGTTCGACCACAGGTGAAGCTTTCTTT. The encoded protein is CASSSTTGEAFF.

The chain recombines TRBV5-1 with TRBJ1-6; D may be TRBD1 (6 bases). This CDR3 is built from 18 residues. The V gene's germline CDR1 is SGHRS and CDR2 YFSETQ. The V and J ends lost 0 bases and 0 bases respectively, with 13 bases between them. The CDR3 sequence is CASSLAGGLSSYNSPLHF. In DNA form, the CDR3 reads TGCGCCAGCAGCTTGGCCGGGGGGCTGAGCTCCTATAATTCACCCCTCCACTTT. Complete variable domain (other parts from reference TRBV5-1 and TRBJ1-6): KAGVTQTPRYLIKTRGQQVTLSCSPISGHRSVSWYQQTPGQGLQFLFEYFSETQRNKGNFPGRFSGRQFSNSRSEMNVSTLELGDSALYLCASSLAGGLSSYNSPLHFGNGTRLTVT.

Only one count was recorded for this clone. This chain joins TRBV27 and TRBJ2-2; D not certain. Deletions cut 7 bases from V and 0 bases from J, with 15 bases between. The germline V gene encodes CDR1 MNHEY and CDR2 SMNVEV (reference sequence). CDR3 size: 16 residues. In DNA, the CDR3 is TGTGCCAGCACCTCTCTATATGAGACGAACACCGGGGAGCTGTTTTTT. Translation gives CASTSLYETNTGELFF.

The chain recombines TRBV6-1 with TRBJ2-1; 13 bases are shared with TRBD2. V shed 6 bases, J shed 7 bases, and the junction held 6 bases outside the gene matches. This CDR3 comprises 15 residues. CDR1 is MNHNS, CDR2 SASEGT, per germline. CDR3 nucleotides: TGTGCCAGCAGCCTAGGGACTAGCGGGGCGAATGAGCAGTTCTTC. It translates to CASSLGTSGANEQFF.

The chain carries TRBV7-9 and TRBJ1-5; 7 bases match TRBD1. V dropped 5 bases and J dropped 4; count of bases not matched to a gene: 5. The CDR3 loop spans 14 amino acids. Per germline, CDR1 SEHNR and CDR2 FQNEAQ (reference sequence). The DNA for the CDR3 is TGTGCCAGCAGCCCCGGGACAGTTAATCAGCCCCAGCATTTT. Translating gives CASSPGTVNQPQHF.

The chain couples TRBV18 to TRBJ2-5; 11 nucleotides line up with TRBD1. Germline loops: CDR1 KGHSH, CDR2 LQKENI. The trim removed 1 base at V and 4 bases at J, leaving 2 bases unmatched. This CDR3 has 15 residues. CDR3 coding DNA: TGTGCCAGCTCACCACGGGGGACAGGGGGAGAGACCCAGTACTTC. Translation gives CASSPRGTGGETQYF.